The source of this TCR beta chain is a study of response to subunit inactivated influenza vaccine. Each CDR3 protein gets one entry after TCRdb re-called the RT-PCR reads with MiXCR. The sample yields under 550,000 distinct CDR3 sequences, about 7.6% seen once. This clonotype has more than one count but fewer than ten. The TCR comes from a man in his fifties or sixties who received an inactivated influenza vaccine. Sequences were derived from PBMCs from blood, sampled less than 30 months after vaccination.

The CDR3: CASSRDRMNEQFF. CDR3 sequence (DNA): TGTGCCAGCAGTAGAGACAGGATGAATGAGCAGTTCTTC. This chain links TRBV2 with TRBJ2-1; D perhaps matches TRBD1 (6 bases). Germline loops: CDR1 SNHLY, CDR2 FYNNEI. The CDR3 extends over 13 amino acids. Trimming shortened V by 5 bases and J by 7 bases, and 12 bases separated the two germline ends.